The 17 T cell receptor beta chains presented below share a single source sample, sequenced in a study of blood T cell repertoires in COVID-19. TCRdb keeps only in-frame clones here, not all; method: immunoSEQ multiplex PCR. The sample has approximately 220,000 clones; roughly nine tenths are singletons. The sample was peripheral blood. The receptor source for this set is a man in his forties with acute or convalescent COVID-19.

This clone came up once. J is TRBJ2-5 and V is TRBV30, with 8 nucleotides matching TRBD2. Losses at the gene ends were 5 bases for V and 0 bases for J; bases not matched to a gene: 11. This CDR3 has 16 residues. Per germline, CDR1 GTSNPN and CDR2 SVGIG (reference sequence). Here the CDR3 DNA reads TGTGCCTGGGGGACTAAGACTAGCGATTACCAAGAGACCCAGTACTTC. Residues: CAWGTKTSDYQETQYF.

The chain carries TRBV6-5 and TRBJ1-2; D may be TRBD1 (5 bases). Trimming took off 6 bases at V and 5 bases at J, with 19 bases between the two ends. Germline lookup yields CDR1 MNHEY and CDR2 SVGAGI. CDR3 size: 15 residues. The CDR3 loop is CASRPEQTETYGYTF. CDR3 coding DNA: TGTGCCAGCAGACCCGAGCAGACAGAGACTTATGGCTACACCTTC.

CDR3 in amino acids: CASKSRGTGNQPQHF. CDR3 nucleotides: TGTGCCAGCAAAAGCCGAGGAACCGGCAATCAGCCCCAGCATTTT. V and J are TRBV7-2 and TRBJ1-5; D gene ambiguous. Trimming removed 7 bases at V and 2 bases at J, with 15 bases between. The CDR3 totals 15 residues. In germline, CDR1 is SGHTA, CDR2 FQGNSA.

The chain links TRBV28 to TRBJ2-1, with TRBD1 matching 12 bases. The germline CDR1 and CDR2 sequences are MDHEN and SYDVKM. The ends lost 5 bases at V and 7 bases at J; junction bases unmatched: 9. This CDR3 comprises 16 residues. For the CDR3, the DNA is TGTGCCAGCAGTCCACCGGGACAGGGGGCATGGAATGAGCAGTTCTTC. This gives the protein CASSPPGQGAWNEQFF.

The chain uses TRBV9 and TRBJ1-1; 11 bases are shared with TRBD1. The junction had 8 bases not matched to a gene; V was cut back by 0 bases and J by 7 bases. Germline-derived CDR1 and CDR2 are SGDLS and YYNGEE. There are 16 residues in the CDR3. CDR3 region: CASSVASDRGQGEAFF. Written as DNA, the CDR3 is TGTGCCAGCAGCGTAGCTTCGGACAGGGGGCAAGGTGAAGCTTTCTTT. Together with reference TRBV9 and TRBJ1-1, the CDR3 gives the full variable domain: DSGVTQTPKHLITATGQRVTLRCSPRSGDLSVYWYQQSLDQGLQFLIQYYNGEERAKGNILERFSAQQFPDLHSELNLSSLELGDSALYFCASSVASDRGQGEAFFGQGTRLTVV.

The V gene is TRBV4-1, the J gene TRBJ2-3, with 12 positions matching TRBD2. The ends lost 0 bases at V and 2 bases at J; junction bases unmatched: 6. Germline V lookup: CDR1 MGHRA, CDR2 YSYEKL. This CDR3 region has 18 residues. CDR3 sequence reads: CASSQDELAGGPTDTQYF. The CDR3 region has the DNA TGCGCCAGCAGCCAAGATGAACTAGCGGGGGGACCCACAGATACGCAGTATTTT.

This clone was recorded a few times. The chain recombines TRBV2 with TRBJ2-3, with D possibly being TRBD2 (7 bases). Germline V lookup: CDR1 SNHLY, CDR2 FYNNEI. The CDR3 covers 16 residues. V was trimmed by 7 bases and J by 6 bases, leaving 23 bases between them. The CDR3: CASKANGGQFVDTQYF. The CDR3 bases are TGTGCCAGCAAAGCAAACGGGGGGCAATTTGTCGATACGCAGTATTTT.

About this clone: The sample contains more than one DNA sequence encoding this CDR3. The V and J genes are TRBV18 and TRBJ2-3; D not certain. CDR1 and CDR2 (germline): KGHSH, LQKENI. The CDR3 covers 13 residues. The V end was cut by 3 bases, the J end by 0 bases, with 4 bases between. This chain's CDR3 is CASSPSSTDTQYF. The DNA for the CDR3 is TGTGCCAGCTCACCTTCTAGCACAGATACGCAGTATTTT.

The rearrangement joins TRBV2 to TRBJ1-5; TRBD1 might be the D (5 bases). There are 16 residues in the CDR3. Germline CDR1 SNHLY, CDR2 FYNNEI. Trimming took off 1 base at V and 3 bases at J, with 13 bases between the two ends. In DNA, the CDR3 is TGTGCCAGCAGTGAAGGACAGTATAATACCAATCAGCCCCAGCATTTT. This codes for CASSEGQYNTNQPQHF.

CDR3 loop: CASSLLAGGPETQYF. CDR3 bases: TGTGCCAGCAGTTTACTAGCGGGAGGGCCGGAGACCCAGTACTTC. The chain links TRBV2 to TRBJ2-5; 13 positions match TRBD2. The CDR3 loop spans 15 amino acids. CDR1 is SNHLY and CDR2 is FYNNEI in the germline V gene. The junction had 5 bases not matched to a gene; V was cut back by 5 bases and J by 5 bases.

The chain combines TRBV7-2 with TRBJ2-3; D call uncertain. In germline, CDR1 is SGHTA, CDR2 FQGNSA. The CDR3 loop spans 13 amino acids. Trimming removed 8 bases at V and 2 bases at J, with 11 bases between. CDR3 DNA sequence: TGTGCCAGCGGCCCAGTGCACACAGATACGCAGTATTTT. It specifies CASGPVHTDTQYF.

CDR3 nucleotide sequence: TGTGCCAGCAGCCAGGCGGGACAGGGTTACGACGAGCAGTACTTC. This codes for CASSQAGQGYDEQYF. The J gene is TRBJ2-7, the V gene TRBV4-2; 9 nucleotides agree with TRBD1. V lost 3 bases, J lost 5 bases, and 8 bases stayed unmatched. The CDR3 is 15 residues long. CDR1 LGHNA and CDR2 YNFKEQ come from the germline V gene.

V and J are TRBV7-2 and TRBJ2-5; a possible D gene is TRBD2 (5 bases). With 5 bases removed from V and 2 bases from J, the gap between germline ends came to 15 bases. Germline CDR1 SGHTA, CDR2 FQGNSA. This CDR3 comprises 15 residues. The CDR3, as DNA: TGTGCCAGCAGCCCAGGCTCGGGCGGGCAAGAGACCCAGTACTTC. This codes for CASSPGSGGQETQYF.

The rearrangement uses TRBV5-1 and TRBJ1-2; tentatively, D is TRBD1 (6 bases). The V gene lost 0 bases and the J gene lost 8 bases, with 11 bases spanning the gap. Looked up from germline, CDR1 is SGHRS and CDR2 is YFSETQ. The CDR3 totals 13 residues. In DNA form, the CDR3 reads TGCGCCAGCAGCTTGGGCAGGGGCTGGGGCTACACCTTC. Translating it yields CASSLGRGWGYTF.

The chain links TRBV3-1 (or the pseudogene TRBV3-2) to TRBJ2-3; TRBD2 agrees at 8 bases. This CDR3 spans 14 amino acids. Germline V gene data show CDR1 as LGHDT and CDR2 as YNNKEL (reference sequence). V was pared by 4 bases and J by 4 bases, with 4 bases of the junction left unmatched. CDR3 sequence (DNA): TGTGCCAGCAGCCGATCAGCGGGGGCAGATACGCAGTATTTT. Protein sequence: CASSRSAGADTQYF.

V and J are TRBV7-9 and TRBJ2-1, with TRBD1 matching 11 bases. Germline V gene lookup returns CDR1 SEHNR and CDR2 FQNEAQ (reference sequence). V shed 5 bases, J shed 4 bases, and the junction held 4 bases outside the gene matches. CDR3 length: 15 amino acids. The CDR3 DNA reads TGTGCCAGCAGCCCGGACAGGGGGCTGTACAATGAGCAGTTCTTC. This translates into CASSPDRGLYNEQFF. The whole variable domain, filled in from reference TRBV7-9 and TRBJ2-1, reads DTGVSQNPRHKITKRGQNVTFRCDPISEHNRLYWYRQTLGQGPEFLTYFQNEAQLEKSRLLSDRFSAERPKGSFSTLEIQRTEQGDSAMYLCASSPDRGLYNEQFFGPGTRLTVL.

This clone came up a few times. The chain couples TRBV19 to TRBJ1-1, with 8 bases aligning to TRBD1. V trimming: 8 bases; J trimming: 1 base; junction bases outside the gene matches: 6. This CDR3 region has 14 residues. Germline loops: CDR1 LNHDA, CDR2 SQIVND (reference sequence). The CDR3 bases are TGTGCCAGTGGGGAACAGGGGGGGAACACTGAAGCTTTCTTT. Amino acids: CASGEQGGNTEAFF.